This TCR beta chain was found in a study of siplizumab effects on memory and regulatory T cells. General study points: Proliferating Tregs in siplizumab cultures were never verified as suppressive. Sequences below about 10^-5 frequency were poorly captured, and few alloreactive clones mapped to unstimulated subsets.

With respect to this clone: Its target is not known.

Assays captured 75,000 to 100,000 TCR templates per sample. The method was immunoSEQ multiplex PCR; TCRdb's version includes in-frame clones alone and lacks a portion of them. The data hold approximately 46,000 clones, with over 90% observed a single time. Germline CDR1 and CDR2: SGHRS and YFSETQ. The V end was cut by 4 bases, the J end by 5 bases, with 14 bases between. The CDR3 is 14 residues long. This sequence joins TRBV5-1 and TRBJ2-3; TRBD1 or TRBD2 may be the D gene (5 bases each). Sequences were obtained from CD8+ T cells sorted from blood. This sequence originates from a human donor in good health. The CDR3 is CASSAVIGGDTQYF. CDR3 in DNA: TGCGCCAGCAGCGCAGTTATTGGGGGAGATACGCAGTATTTT. Looking up the rest from reference TRBV5-1 and TRBJ2-3 gives the full variable domain: KAGVTQTPRYLIKTRGQQVTLSCSPISGHRSVSWYQQTPGQGLQFLFEYFSETQRNKGNFPGRFSGRQFSNSRSEMNVSTLELGDSALYLCASSAVIGGDTQYFGPGTRLTVL.